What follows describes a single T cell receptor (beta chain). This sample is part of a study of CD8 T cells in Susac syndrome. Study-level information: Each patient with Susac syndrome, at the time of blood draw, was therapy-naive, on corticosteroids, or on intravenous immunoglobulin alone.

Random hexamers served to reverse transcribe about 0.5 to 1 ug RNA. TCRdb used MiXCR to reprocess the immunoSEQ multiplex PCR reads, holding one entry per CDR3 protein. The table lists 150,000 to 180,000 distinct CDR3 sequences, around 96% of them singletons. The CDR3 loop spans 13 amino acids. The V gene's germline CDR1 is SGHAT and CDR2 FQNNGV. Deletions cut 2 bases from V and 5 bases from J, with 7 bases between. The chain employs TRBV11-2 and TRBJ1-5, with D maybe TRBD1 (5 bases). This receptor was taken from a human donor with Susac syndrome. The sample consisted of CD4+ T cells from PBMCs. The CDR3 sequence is CASSLRRDQPQHF. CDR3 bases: TGTGCCAGCAGCTTACGCAGGGATCAGCCCCAGCATTTT.